This TCR beta chain derives from a study of T cells after yellow fever vaccination. For the study at large: Preparation of fractions with low cell numbers was performed using SMART-Seq v4 Ultra Low Input.

This clonotype was seen only a few times. Trimming stripped 5 bases from V and 7 bases from J, with 11 bases between. Germline V gene sequence: CDR1 SSHAT, CDR2 FNYEAQ (reference sequence). The CDR3 runs 12 residues. TCRdb passed the 5' RACE reads through MiXCR, listing each CDR3 protein once. The sample consists of 200,000 to 300,000 distinct CDR3 sequences, 10% to 15% of them appearing once. V gene TRBV7-7 combines with J gene TRBJ2-5, with D unclear. The origin of this receptor is a man aged 25-45 years who received the YFV17D yellow fever vaccine. This sample comprised CD4+ T cells sorted from PBMCs, obtained 45 days after the yellow fever booster vaccination. CDR3 region: CASSPDGWTQYF. CDR3 sequence (DNA): TGTGCCAGCAGCCCGGACGGTTGGACCCAGTACTTC.